This paragraph reports one T cell receptor beta chain. Its specificity is not known. The data belong to a study of T cells in localized non-small cell lung cancer. The CDR3 loop spans 18 amino acids. V lost 0 bases, J lost 6 bases, and 14 bases stayed unmatched. CDR1 is SGHRS, CDR2 YFSETQ, per germline. Study results and limitations: T cell clonality was highest in uninvolved adjacent lung, above tumor.

Sequencing was performed with immunoSEQ multiplex PCR; in TCRdb, only in-frame clones are kept and a portion is missing. Counted here are 64,000 or so clones, 85% to 90% occurring once; the ten biggest clones make up roughly 1.8%. This clonotype originated in a woman aged 35 to 75 with stage I lung adenocarcinoma. This chain joins TRBV5-1 and TRBJ2-1; 8 bases match TRBD2. The sequences come from peripheral blood, collected before any cancer treatment. In DNA form, the CDR3 reads TGCGCCAGCAGCTTGGTACCTAGCGGGCCCGTAGGTTTCAATGAGCAGTTCTTC. It encodes CASSLVPSGPVGFNEQFF.